Below, 4 T cell receptor beta chains from the same sample are listed, as sequenced in a study of shared clonotypes between healthy human individuals. Assay: immunoSEQ multiplex PCR; the TCRdb copy retains only in-frame clones and omits some. The sample yields around 2,100,000 clones, about 95% seen once. Naive CD8 cells lacked CD45RO and underwent positive selection for CCR7, leaving out terminally differentiated effector memory CD45RA+ cells. The specimen was naive CD8+ T cells sorted from blood. The receptor set was obtained from a man younger than 35 in good health.

The chain has TRBV4-1 and TRBJ1-2; D is unresolved. There are 15 residues in the CDR3. V shed 1 base and J shed 8 bases, with 17 bases lying between them. Germline V gene sequence: CDR1 MGHRA, CDR2 YSYEKL. DNA for the CDR3: TGCGCCAGCAGCCAAGTTCCCGGGGAGGGCTGGGGCTACACCTTC. Translation: CASSQVPGEGWGYTF.

The CDR3 reads CASSVEQGPTVGEQFF. The CDR3 DNA reads TGTGCCAGCAGCGTAGAGCAGGGGCCCACGGTCGGTGAGCAGTTCTTC. This chain connects TRBV9 to TRBJ2-1; D is perhaps TRBD1 (6 bases). Germline CDR1 is SGDLS and CDR2 is YYNGEE. The V end lost 0 bases, the J end lost 9 bases, and 19 bases lay between the germline ends. This CDR3 comprises 16 residues.

This rearrangement joins TRBV10-2 to TRBJ2-5, with 9 bases matching TRBD1. V was clipped by 8 bases and J by 1 base; unmatched bases: 14. The CDR3 totals 17 residues. CDR1 WSHSY and CDR2 SAAADI come from the germline V gene. Here the CDR3 reads CASWTGAPQAGQETQYF. Here the CDR3 DNA reads TGCGCCAGCTGGACAGGGGCCCCCCAAGCTGGCCAAGAGACCCAGTACTTC.

The genes are TRBV29-1 and TRBJ1-1; weak D call: TRBD1 (6 bases). Trimming removed 3 bases at V and 3 bases at J, with 11 bases between. Germline lookup yields CDR1 SQVTM and CDR2 ANQGSEA. The CDR3 has 13 residues. The DNA of the CDR3 is TGCAGCGTTGAGTCAGGGGAGGACACTGAAGCTTTCTTT. Translation gives CSVESGEDTEAFF.